This T cell receptor (beta chain) is drawn from a study of cytomegalovirus exposure and HLA in healthy donors. The wider study: Earlier results showed some 120 million unique TCR beta sequences derived from approximately 170 million T cells. Study results and limitations: The authors later linked a missense DCLRE1C variant to TCR beta V- and J-gene trimming.

This clone turned up a few times. The antigen is unknown. The V gene lost 6 bases and the J gene lost 1 base, with 15 bases spanning the gap. The V gene's germline CDR1 is WSHSY and CDR2 SAAADI. This CDR3 comprises 15 residues. The donors comprised healthy bone marrow donors. PCR primers comprised 60 Vbeta and 13 Jbeta primers. The method was immunoSEQ multiplex PCR; TCRdb's version includes in-frame clones alone and lacks a portion of them. The sample consists of some 200,000 clones, about four fifths of them appearing once. V and J are TRBV10-2 and TRBJ1-1, with D possibly TRBD1 on 6 matching bases. The sequencing input was PBMCs. The receptor's source is a woman aged 18-29 years in good health and CMV-seronegative. The CDR3, as DNA: TGCGCCAGCAGCCGGGTGTTGACAGGGAACACTGAAGCTTTCTTT. This translates into CASSRVLTGNTEAFF.